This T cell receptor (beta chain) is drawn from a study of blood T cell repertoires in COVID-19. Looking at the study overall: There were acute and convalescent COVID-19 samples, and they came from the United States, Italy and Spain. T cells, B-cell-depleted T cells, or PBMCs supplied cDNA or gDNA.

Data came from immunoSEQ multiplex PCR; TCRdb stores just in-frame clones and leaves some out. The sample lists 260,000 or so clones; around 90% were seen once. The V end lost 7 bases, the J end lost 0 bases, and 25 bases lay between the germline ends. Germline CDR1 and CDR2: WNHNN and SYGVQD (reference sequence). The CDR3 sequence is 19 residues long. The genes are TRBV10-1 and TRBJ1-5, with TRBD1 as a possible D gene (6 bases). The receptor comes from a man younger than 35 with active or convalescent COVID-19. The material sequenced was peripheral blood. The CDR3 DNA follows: TGCGCCAGCAAAAACAGGGCCTCGTACTTCTGTGATAGCAATCAGCCCCAGCATTTT. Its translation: CASKNRASYFCDSNQPQHF.